The next 9 T cell receptor beta chains were all read from a single sample in a study of shared clonotypes between healthy human individuals. The assay was immunoSEQ multiplex PCR, and TCRdb's table has in-frame clones only and misses some. Of some 2,500,000 clones listed, under 95% are singletons. The sequenced sample was naive CD4+ T cells from PBMCs. Documented subset: CD45RA+ positively selected. The receptor set was obtained from a man younger than 35 in good health. Some clones in this sample may be carry-over from other donors' samples.

This clone was picked up one time. The chain employs TRBV11-2 and TRBJ1-2; the D is unclear. The ends were cut back, 1 base at V and 6 bases at J, with 12 bases in the middle. CDR1 and CDR2 from the germline V gene are SGHAT and FQNNGV. This CDR3 has 14 residues. The CDR3 coding sequence is TGTGCCAGCAGCTTAGTAATGGCGGTGGATGGCTACACCTTC. Amino acids: CASSLVMAVDGYTF.

This chain links TRBV28 with TRBJ2-2, with D uncertain. Germline V CDR1 and CDR2: MDHEN, SYDVKM. The CDR3 is made up of 16 amino acids. Trimming shortened V by 1 base and J by 4 bases, and 13 bases separated the two germline ends. CDR3 region: CASSLFPASITGELFF. CDR3 nucleotide sequence: TGTGCCAGCAGTTTATTCCCAGCCAGTATCACCGGGGAGCTGTTTTTT.

The chain recombines TRBV2 with TRBJ1-3; D might be TRBD1 (6 bases). The CDR3 consists of 14 residues. The germline V gene encodes CDR1 SNHLY and CDR2 FYNNEI. V was pared by 8 bases and J by 0 bases, with 11 bases between. CDR3 loop: CASRQDYSGNTIYF. The CDR3 DNA follows: TGTGCCAGCCGACAGGATTACTCTGGAAACACCATATATTTT.

The rearrangement joins TRBV28 to TRBJ1-1, with a tentative D call TRBD1 (5 bases). The CDR3 covers 14 residues. The germline gives CDR1 MDHEN, CDR2 SYDVKM. Trimming stripped 1 base from V and 11 bases from J, with 17 bases between. CDR3 loop: CASSLSRRGGKAFF. The CDR3 DNA reads TGTGCCAGCAGTTTATCACGGCGGGGGGGTAAGGCTTTCTTT.

The gene calls are TRBV10-2 and TRBJ1-4, with D unclear. The CDR3 spans 18 residues. Germline V gives CDR1 WSHSY, CDR2 SAAADI. Trimming removed 8 bases from V and 4 bases from J, with 26 bases in between. CDR3 bases: TGCGCCAGCCTAGACCTCCTCTCCACGACGGAGAGTAATGAAAAACTGTTTTTT. Amino acids: CASLDLLSTTESNEKLFF.

This clone has only one observation. V is TRBV7-9 and J is TRBJ2-7; tentatively, D is TRBD2 (5 bases). Germline V gene data show CDR1 as SEHNR and CDR2 as FQNEAQ (reference sequence). With 4 bases removed from V and 2 bases from J, the gap between germline ends came to 9 bases. This CDR3 comprises 13 residues. CDR3 sequence (DNA): TGTGCCAGCAGCTACCTGAGGGCCTACGAGCAGTACTTC. It is translated as CASSYLRAYEQYF. Looking up the rest from reference TRBV7-9 and TRBJ2-7 gives the full variable domain: DTGVSQNPRHKITKRGQNVTFRCDPISEHNRLYWYRQTLGQGPEFLTYFQNEAQLEKSRLLSDRFSAERPKGSFSTLEIQRTEQGDSAMYLCASSYLRAYEQYFGPGTRLTVT.

The chain has TRBV2 and TRBJ2-3; TRBD2 might be the D (6 bases). Trimming removed 8 bases from V and 13 bases from J, with 25 bases in between. Germline V gives CDR1 SNHLY, CDR2 FYNNEI. CDR3 length: 14 amino acids. Here the CDR3 DNA reads TGTGCCAGCTCCCCGACGCGGGATGGTTCTTTAGAGTATTTT. Translation: CASSPTRDGSLEYF.

A single count supports this clone. The V call is TRBV27, the J call TRBJ1-2; no definite D call. The CDR3 extends over 15 amino acids. V lost 1 base to trimming and J lost 2 bases, with 11 bases between them. Germline V CDR1 and CDR2: MNHEY, SMNVEV (reference sequence). Here the CDR3 reads CASSLLGTENYGYTF. CDR3 sequence (DNA): TGTGCCAGCAGTTTATTGGGCACCGAGAACTATGGCTACACCTTC.

The chain recombines TRBV28 with TRBJ2-7; a possible D gene is TRBD1 (6 bases). The CDR3 runs to 14 residues. Trimming cost V 5 bases and J 2 bases, with 13 bases left between them. Germline V gene data show CDR1 as MDHEN and CDR2 as SYDVKM. The CDR3: CASSGQNPTYEQYF. Here the CDR3 DNA reads TGTGCCAGCAGTGGACAGAATCCAACCTACGAGCAGTACTTC.